This T cell receptor (beta chain) was recorded in a study of T cells in Graves' hyperthyroidism and ophthalmopathy. Regarding the study as a whole: The majority of expanded thyroid clonotypes above 0.001 also appeared in blood.

Researchers took RNA transcripts and amplified the TCR beta CDR3 regions from them. A first-round RT-PCR of the TCR CDR3 used the HTBI primer set. TCRdb passed the multiplex PCR reads through MiXCR, listing each CDR3 protein once. The sample records 650,000 to 850,000 distinct CDR3 sequences, around a sixth being singletons. In germline, CDR1 is MNHNS, CDR2 SASEGT. The V segment lost 6 bases and the J segment 7 bases; nucleotides outside the gene matches: 10. This CDR3 has 15 amino acids. At least ten counts were recorded for this clonotype. The antigen is not known. Each patient was aged 18 to 65 and had newly diagnosed hyperthyroidism of under 2 months' duration. PBMCs were sourced from approximately 9 ml fresh peripheral blood.

The sequencing sample was made of blood. The sequence derives from a woman aged 50 to 60 with Graves' hyperthyroidism that later progressed to Graves' ophthalmopathy. The chain links TRBV6-1 to TRBJ1-5; 9 bases match TRBD1. Here the CDR3 reads CASSDTTGGLQPQHF. The CDR3 region has the DNA TGTGCCAGCAGCGATACTACAGGGGGCTTACAGCCCCAGCATTTT.